Following are 13 T cell receptor beta chains from one sample sequenced in a study of T cell responses to AZD1222 COVID-19 vaccine. Clones were sequenced by immunoSEQ multiplex PCR, and TCRdb holds only the in-frame ones, with some missing. The profile shows more than 95,000 clones, around nine tenths of them singletons. The input for sequencing was peripheral blood, taken 28 days after the second AZD1222 dose. These receptors were taken from an adult who received the AZD1222 COVID-19 vaccine.

The rearrangement links TRBV29-1 to TRBJ2-7, with D perhaps matching TRBD1 (6 bases). Germline V gives CDR1 SQVTM, CDR2 ANQGSEA. The ends were cut back, 5 bases at V and 7 bases at J, with 18 bases in the middle. This CDR3 region has 13 residues. The CDR3 sequence is CSVKDSTNLEQYF. The CDR3 nucleotides are TGCAGCGTTAAGGACAGTACAAACCTAGAGCAGTACTTC.

The rearrangement links TRBV27 to TRBJ1-4; D is possibly TRBD1 (5 bases). This CDR3 contains 15 residues. V lost 3 bases and J 11 bases, leaving 19 bases between the germline ends. Germline-derived CDR1 and CDR2 are MNHEY and SMNVEV (reference sequence). CDR3: CASSFSGGRWGKLFF. CDR3 nucleotide sequence: TGTGCCAGCAGTTTCTCCGGCGGTCGATGGGGGAAACTGTTTTTT.

The chain couples TRBV2 to TRBJ2-7; D gene uncertain. CDR1 is SNHLY and CDR2 is FYNNEI in the germline V gene. V lost 8 bases to trimming and J lost 3 bases, with 11 bases between them. The CDR3 runs to 12 residues. CDR3 sequence (DNA): TGTGCCAGCCGGTCTGTAAACTACGAGCAGTACTTC. It translates to CASRSVNYEQYF.

The V and J genes are TRBV4-2 and TRBJ2-3; 9 bases align to TRBD2. V lost 0 bases, J lost 0 bases, and 10 bases stayed unmatched. Germline assignment: CDR1 LGHNA and CDR2 YNFKEQ. This CDR3 region has 19 residues. This CDR3 is CASSQDWTSAGSSTDTQYF. The DNA of the CDR3 is TGTGCCAGCAGCCAAGATTGGACTAGCGCTGGATCTAGCACAGATACGCAGTATTTT.

V gene TRBV11-2 combines with J gene TRBJ2-7; 8 bases match TRBD2. V was clipped by 5 bases and J by 9 bases; unmatched bases: 15. Germline V gene lookup returns CDR1 SGHAT and CDR2 FQNNGV. The CDR3 covers 15 residues. The CDR3 spells CASSRGGGSTSGQYF. The CDR3 DNA reads as TGTGCCAGCAGCCGGGGGGGTGGATCTACTAGTGGGCAGTACTTC.

The chain combines TRBV28 with TRBJ2-3, with 10 nucleotides matching TRBD2. The CDR3 contains 19 residues. The germline V gene encodes CDR1 MDHEN and CDR2 SYDVKM. V lost 6 bases to trimming and J lost 4 bases; unmatched junction nucleotides: 19. The CDR3: CASSPILAGFGLGADTQYF. DNA for the CDR3: TGTGCCAGCAGCCCCATACTAGCGGGATTCGGTTTGGGAGCAGATACGCAGTATTTT.

The V call is TRBV30, the J call TRBJ2-3; the match to TRBD2 covers 16 bases. The germline V gene has CDR1 GTSNPN and CDR2 SVGIG (reference sequence). The CDR3 totals 17 residues. With 2 bases clipped from V and 2 bases from J, the junction kept 4 bases outside the gene matches. The CDR3 sequence is CAWSKGLAGGATDTQYF. The CDR3 DNA sequence: TGTGCCTGGAGTAAGGGACTAGCGGGAGGGGCCACAGATACGCAGTATTTT.

This sequence joins TRBV6-1 and TRBJ1-1; no reliable D call. Trimming pared 3 bases from V and 0 bases from J, leaving 5 bases between. There are 13 residues in the CDR3. Per the germline V gene, CDR1 is MNHNS and CDR2 is SASEGT. Here the CDR3 reads CASSDRVNTEAFF. DNA for the CDR3: TGTGCCAGCAGTGATAGGGTGAACACTGAAGCTTTCTTT.

The table lists this clone with a count of one. The chain joins TRBV7-9 to TRBJ2-7; tentatively, D is TRBD2 (5 bases). CDR1 is SEHNR, CDR2 FQNEAQ, per germline (reference sequence). The CDR3 has 13 amino acids. The CDR3 loop reads CASDVGASHEQYF. In DNA form, the CDR3 reads TGTGCGTCTGACGTGGGAGCCAGCCACGAGCAGTACTTC. Variable domain in full (rest from reference TRBV7-9 and TRBJ2-7): DTGVSQNPRHKITKRGQNVTFRCDPISEHNRLYWYRQTLGQGPEFLTYFQNEAQLEKSRLLSDRFSAERPKGSFSTLEIQRTEQGDSAMYLCASDVGASHEQYFGPGTRLTVT.

This clone occurred a few times. V is TRBV6-5 and J is TRBJ2-3; 16 bases align to TRBD2. V shed 6 bases, J shed 4 bases, and the junction held 1 base outside the gene matches. Germline loops: CDR1 MNHEY, CDR2 SVGAGI. The CDR3 runs to 15 residues. The DNA for the CDR3 is TGTGCCAGCAGGGGACTAGCGGGAGGGCCAGATACGCAGTATTTT. Amino acid sequence: CASRGLAGGPDTQYF.

The V gene is TRBV12-5, the J gene TRBJ1-1, with 10 nucleotides matching TRBD1. Trimming took 6 bases from V and 3 from J; bases not matched to a gene: 4. CDR3 length: 14 residues. Germline CDR1 and CDR2: LGHNT and FRNRAP. This CDR3 reads CASGRGTGDTEAFF. The CDR3 coding sequence is TGTGCTAGTGGGCGAGGGACAGGGGACACTGAAGCTTTCTTT.

This clone was observed once. The CDR3 DNA reads as TGTGCCAGCACCTGGAAGAGGGCCTTGGGGACTGAAGCTTTCTTT. Its protein product is CASTWKRALGTEAFF. V gene TRBV28 combines with J gene TRBJ1-1, with D unresolved. CDR3 length equals 15 residues. Trimming stripped 7 bases from V and 5 bases from J, with 20 bases between. Germline V gene lookup returns CDR1 MDHEN and CDR2 SYDVKM.

The rearrangement uses TRBV18 and TRBJ2-1; TRBD2 agrees at 8 bases. The junction had 5 bases not matched to a gene; V was cut back by 2 bases and J by 5 bases. CDR3 size: 15 residues. Germline CDR1 is KGHSH and CDR2 is LQKENI. The CDR3 is CASSPSGREHNEQFF. In DNA, the CDR3 is TGTGCCAGCTCACCATCCGGGAGGGAGCACAATGAGCAGTTCTTC. The variable domain in full, completed from reference TRBV18 and TRBJ2-1, reads NAGVMQNPRHLVRRRGQEARLRCSPMKGHSHVYWYRQLPEEGLKFMVYLQKENIIDESGMPKERFSAEFPKEGPSILRIQQVVRGDSAAYFCASSPSGREHNEQFFGPGTRLTVL.